This is a list of T cell receptor beta chains from one sample in a study of blood T cell repertoires in COVID-19. The data were produced by immunoSEQ multiplex PCR, yet TCRdb's version contains in-frame clones alone and is incomplete. The table includes roughly 150,000 clones, around 89% detected once. Specimen: peripheral blood. These TCRs come from a young man with COVID-19, enrolled during active disease. Both conserved end residues are part of each CDR3. D genes are given only for firm matches. Not all rows give a size; the values are once, few, many and, for expanded clones, a class.

v_gene	abundance	d_gene	j_gene	CDR3nt	CDR3aa
TRBV11-2	.	TRBD2	TRBJ2-7	TGTGCCAGCAGCTTAGAATTTTCGACTAGCGGCTCCCACGAGCAGTACTTC	CASSLEFSTSGSHEQYF
TRBV29-1	.	.	TRBJ2-5	TGCAGCGTCCCCGGAGAGACCCAGTACTTC	CSVPGETQYF
TRBV5-8	.	TRBD2	TRBJ2-7	TGTGCCAGCAGCTTTACCGGGAGGGAGGGTTACGAGCAGTACTTC	CASSFTGREGYEQYF
TRBV7-2	.	.	TRBJ1-2	TGTGCCAGCAGCGAATGGGGCGGTTATGGCTACACCTTC	CASSEWGGYGYTF
TRBV19	.	TRBD1	TRBJ2-1	TGTGCCAGTAGTATTTTAAGGACAGGCCTGAGCTCCTACAATGAGCAGTTCTTC	CASSILRTGLSSYNEQFF
TRBV13	once	.	TRBJ2-7	TGTGCCAGCAGCTCCTATAACGAGCAGTACTTC	CASSSYNEQYF
TRBV27	few	TRBD1	TRBJ2-7	TGTGCCAGCAGTTCCCCCTGGAAGGGGGCGAACTACGAGCAGTACTTC	CASSSPWKGANYEQYF
TRBV5-6	.	TRBD1	TRBJ1-5	TGTGCCAGCAGCTCGACAGGGTCCGGCAATCAGCCCCAGCATTTT	CASSSTGSGNQPQHF
TRBV9	once	TRBD2	TRBJ2-2	TGTGCCAGCTCCGGGGGTAGCGGGAGGACGAACACCGGGGAGCTGTTTTTT	CASSGGSGRTNTGELFF
TRBV28	.	TRBD1	TRBJ2-7	TGTGCCAGCAGTTTCTGGGGACAGGGTTCGTACGAGCAGTACTTC	CASSFWGQGSYEQYF
TRBV5-4	.	.	TRBJ1-2	TGTGCCAGCAGCTTGTTCCGGGTACAGGGTGGCTATGGCTACACCTTC	CASSLFRVQGGYGYTF
TRBV9	.	TRBD1	TRBJ2-2	TGTGCCAGCAGCGTAGGAGGGGGCCTCACCGGGGAGCTGTTTTTT	CASSVGGGLTGELFF
TRBV28	.	.	TRBJ1-1	TGTGCCAGCAGTTTCGGGGGTGGGGAGACTGAAGCTTTCTTT	CASSFGGGETEAFF
TRBV7-9	.	TRBD2	TRBJ2-3	TGTGCCAGCAGTCCCTCTAGCGGGTGGACAGATACGCAGTATTTT	CASSPSSGWTDTQYF
TRBV28	.	.	TRBJ2-3	TGTGCCAGCAGCCACCGAGCTAGCACAGATACGCAGTATTTT	CASSHRASTDTQYF
TRBV27	few	TRBD1	TRBJ2-7	TGTGCCAGCACAACGACAGGGGCGATCTACGAGCAGTACTTC	CASTTTGAIYEQYF
TRBV30	.	.	TRBJ2-7	TGTGCCTGGGGTAGACTCGGAAGCTCCTACGAGCAGTACTTC	CAWGRLGSSYEQYF
TRBV9	.	.	TRBJ2-7	TGTGCCAGCAGCGTAACGAGCGGCCTAGAGCAGTACTTC	CASSVTSGLEQYF
TRBV6-5	.	.	TRBJ1-3	TGTGCCAGCAGTTACTCCCCGACAGGTGCTGGAAACACCATATATTTT	CASSYSPTGAGNTIYF
TRBV6-5	.	.	TRBJ2-7	TGTGCCAGCAGTTCTTATCGGACAGAAATCGTCTACGAGCAGTACTTC	CASSSYRTEIVYEQYF
TRBV19	.	.	TRBJ1-2	TGTGCCAGTAGTATAGATCAGGATTCAACGTTCTATGGCTACACCTTC	CASSIDQDSTFYGYTF
TRBV12-3/TRBV12-4	once	.	TRBJ2-2	TGTGCCAGCTTACAAGAGAACACCGGGGAGCTGTTTTTT	CASLQENTGELFF
TRBV5-4	.	TRBD1	TRBJ2-7	TGTGCCAGCAGCCACCGGAACAGGGGCCCCTACGAGCAGTACTTC	CASSHRNRGPYEQYF
TRBV5-1	.	.	TRBJ1-1	TGCGCCAGCAGTTCCAGACAGATCAACACTGAAGCTTTCTTT	CASSSRQINTEAFF
TRBV19	.	.	TRBJ1-1	TGTGCCAGTAGTATGGTACGGAGGGGGAACACTGAAGCTTTCTTT	CASSMVRRGNTEAFF
TRBV5-6	.	.	TRBJ2-7	TGTGCCAGCAGCCCGCAGCGTCAATCCCAGTATCAGTACTTC	CASSPQRQSQYQYF
TRBV20-1	.	.	TRBJ2-7	TGCAGTGCCGACTCCTCCTACGAGCAGTACTTC	CSADSSYEQYF
TRBV27	.	TRBD1	TRBJ2-7	TGTGCCAGCAGCCCGGGACAGGGAGGGTCCTACGAGCAGTACTTC	CASSPGQGGSYEQYF
TRBV7-6	once	TRBD1	TRBJ1-1	TGTGCCAGCAGCTCTTGGCAGGGGGCTGAAGCTTTCTTT	CASSSWQGAEAFF
TRBV9	.	TRBD2	TRBJ2-1	TGTGCCAGCAGCTCTTGGACTAGCGGGAGTGCTGAGCAGTTCTTC	CASSSWTSGSAEQFF
TRBV4-2	.	.	TRBJ1-5	TGTGCCAGCAGCCAAGGGCTTATCAGGGTCGGCAATCAGCCCCAGCATTTT	CASSQGLIRVGNQPQHF
TRBV27	.	TRBD2	TRBJ2-7	TGTGCCAGCAGCCGAGACGTATTAGCGGGAAACGAGCAGTACTTC	CASSRDVLAGNEQYF
TRBV28	.	.	TRBJ1-2	TGTGCCAGCAGTTCACAGGGATCCTATGGCTACACCTTC	CASSSQGSYGYTF
TRBV29-1	.	TRBD1	TRBJ1-1	TGCAGCGTTGAAGGTTGGGACAGGGGATTCGTAGCTTTCTTT	CSVEGWDRGFVAFF
TRBV29-1	.	TRBD1	TRBJ1-4	TGCAGCGTTCTCGTACAGGGGGAAAAACTGTTTTTT	CSVLVQGEKLFF
TRBV6-5	.	.	TRBJ2-1	TGTGCCAGCAGTCCCCTTACGGGGAGTGAGCAGTTCTTC	CASSPLTGSEQFF
TRBV13	.	TRBD1	TRBJ1-1	TGTGCCAGCAGCTTAGACGGGACAGGGAACACTGAAGCTTTCTTT	CASSLDGTGNTEAFF
TRBV7-9	.	.	TRBJ2-7	TGTGCCAGCAGCTCCAACCGGGACACACACTACGAGCAGTACTTC	CASSSNRDTHYEQYF
TRBV5-1	.	.	TRBJ2-7	TGCGCCAGCAGCCCTTTACTGGGCCCCTACGAGCAGTACTTC	CASSPLLGPYEQYF
TRBV19	.	.	TRBJ1-6	TGTGCCAGTAGGCCCACAGGGAACTATAATTCACCCCTCCACTTT	CASRPTGNYNSPLHF
TRBV27	.	.	TRBJ2-1	TGTGCCAGCAGTTTAGGAGGTTGGGGAGATGAGCAGTTCTTC	CASSLGGWGDEQFF
TRBV5-1	.	TRBD1	TRBJ1-6	TGCGCCAGCAGCCTAGACGACAGGGGGACAAATTCACCCCTCCACTTT	CASSLDDRGTNSPLHF
TRBV24-1	.	TRBD1	TRBJ1-2	TGTGCCACCAGTGATTCCACAGGGGTGGGTGGCTACACCTTC	CATSDSTGVGGYTF
TRBV7-3	.	.	TRBJ2-2	TGTGCCAGCAGCTTAACTCCGACAGGTTTGGGGACCGGGGAGCTGTTTTTT	CASSLTPTGLGTGELFF
TRBV28	.	TRBD1	TRBJ2-7	TGTGCCAGCGAGGACAGGGGCGACGAGCAGTACTTC	CASEDRGDEQYF
TRBV6-6	.	.	TRBJ2-3	TGTGCCAGCAAACGGTCTAGCGGCACAGATACGCAGTATTTT	CASKRSSGTDTQYF
TRBV27	few	TRBD2	TRBJ2-3	TGTGCCAGCAGTTTCTCTGTCGGGACTAGCGGGAGGGCAGATACGCAGTATTTT	CASSFSVGTSGRADTQYF
TRBV19	.	TRBD1	TRBJ2-5	TGTGCCAGTAGTATAGTGGGTGCAGACAGGGACGAGACCCAGTACTTC	CASSIVGADRDETQYF
TRBV20-1	.	.	TRBJ2-1	TGCAGTGCTAGTGTCCTAGCAGCCAATGAGCAGTTCTTC	CSASVLAANEQFF
TRBV28	.	.	TRBJ1-1	TGTGCCAGCAGTCCATTAGGGGGGGGCCGGATGAACACTGAAGCTTTCTTT	CASSPLGGGRMNTEAFF